The rows below give T cell receptor beta chains drawn from one sample of a study of identical twins. From the 5' RACE reads, TCRdb called clonotypes with MiXCR, one entry per CDR3 protein. Of 690,000 or so distinct CDR3 sequences in the sample, 5.5% to 7.5% were seen once. Sample: naive T cells sorted from blood. These receptors all come from a young man in good health. Both conserved end residues are part of each CDR3. Fields, in order: clone size, V gene, J gene, D gene, CDR3 protein, CDR3 DNA. D genes are given only for firm matches. Clone sizes are given selectively: once, few, many, or a class where the clone is expanded.

many	TRBV27	TRBJ1-5	-	CASSPKGGAKQPQHF	TGTGCCAGCAGTCCGAAGGGGGGGGCAAAGCAGCCCCAGCATTTT
-	TRBV9	TRBJ1-3	-	CASSGGDFSGNTIYF	TGTGCCAGCAGCGGGGGGGATTTCTCTGGAAACACCATATATTTT
many	TRBV7-2	TRBJ2-2	-	CASRSDLGELFF	TGTGCCAGCAGGAGCGACCTCGGGGAGCTGTTTTTT
many	TRBV29-1	TRBJ2-7	TRBD2	CSVSPSGYYEQYF	TGCAGCGTTTCCCCTAGCGGTTACTACGAGCAGTACTTC
-	TRBV3-1	TRBJ1-5	TRBD1	CASSQTGTVNQPQHF	TGTGCCAGCAGCCAAACCGGGACAGTAAATCAGCCCCAGCATTTT
few	TRBV10-3	TRBJ2-3	TRBD2	CAIRDPQLAGSTDTQYF	TGTGCCATCAGGGACCCTCAACTAGCGGGAAGCACAGATACGCAGTATTTT
many	TRBV4-1	TRBJ2-1	TRBD2	CASSVMGTKYNEQFF	TGCGCCAGCAGCGTTATGGGGACTAAGTACAATGAGCAGTTCTTC
-	TRBV7-9	TRBJ2-5	-	CASSFGSLQETQYF	TGTGCCAGCAGCTTCGGGTCTCTTCAGGAGACCCAGTACTTC
many	TRBV29-1	TRBJ2-1	TRBD1	CSLLTGTGTYNEQFF	TGCAGCTTGCTGACCGGGACAGGGACCTACAATGAGCAGTTCTTC
many	TRBV29-1	TRBJ2-1	TRBD2	CSVPLGGRGGYNEQFF	TGCAGCGTCCCCCTGGGAGGGCGCGGGGGATACAATGAGCAGTTCTTC
-	TRBV28	TRBJ1-2	-	CASSGDAYGYTF	TGTGCCAGCAGCGGTGATGCCTATGGCTACACCTTC
many	TRBV7-2	TRBJ2-1	-	CASSLYGGNLVEQFF	TGTGCCAGCAGCTTATACGGCGGGAACCTGGTTGAGCAGTTCTTC
many	TRBV12-3/TRBV12-4	TRBJ2-5	-	CASSRTGTNDQETQYF	TGTGCCAGCAGCAGAACCGGGACGAACGACCAAGAGACCCAGTACTTC
few	TRBV28	TRBJ2-3	-	CASSPARMVDTQYF	TGTGCCAGCAGTCCAGCCCGCATGGTAGATACGCAGTATTTT
-	TRBV4-1	TRBJ2-4	TRBD2	CASSQEIGVGLAYF	TGCGCCAGCAGCCAAGAAATAGGCGTCGGACTAGCTTACTTC
few	TRBV15	TRBJ2-3	TRBD1	CATRVGTDTDTQYF	TGTGCCACCAGGGTAGGGACAGACACAGATACGCAGTATTTT
few	TRBV7-8	TRBJ2-2	-	CASSLVGNGELFF	TGTGCCAGCAGCTTAGTGGGAAACGGGGAGCTGTTTTTT
many	TRBV29-1	TRBJ2-2	TRBD2	CSVTGRYTGELFF	TGCAGCGTTACCGGGAGGTACACCGGGGAGCTGTTTTTT
-	TRBV20-1	TRBJ2-3	-	CSADRGASSTDTQYF	TGCAGTGCTGATCGGGGGGCTTCTAGCACAGATACGCAGTATTTT
many	TRBV12-3/TRBV12-4	TRBJ2-4	TRBD1	CASRDRAKNIQYF	TGTGCCAGCAGGGACAGGGCCAAAAACATTCAGTACTTC
many	TRBV28	TRBJ2-7	TRBD2	CASSRVAGGREQYF	TGTGCCAGCAGCCGTGTAGCGGGAGGAAGAGAGCAGTACTTC
many	TRBV12-3/TRBV12-4	TRBJ2-4	-	CASSSWQGAKNIQYF	TGTGCCAGCAGTTCTTGGCAGGGAGCCAAAAACATTCAGTACTTC
few	TRBV10-3	TRBJ1-2	-	CAISESDGPAGSNYGYTF	TGTGCCATCAGTGAGTCGGACGGCCCTGCCGGATCTAACTATGGCTACACCTTC
few	TRBV4-3	TRBJ2-3	TRBD1	CASSQDGVIDRGTDTQYF	TGCGCCAGCAGCCAAGATGGGGTGATAGACAGGGGGACAGATACGCAGTATTTT
-	TRBV12-3/TRBV12-4	TRBJ2-1	-	CAASEYSYNEQFF	TGTGCCGCCTCAGAGTACTCCTACAATGAGCAGTTCTTC
-	TRBV11-2	TRBJ2-1	TRBD2	CASSRSGLADQNEQFF	TGTGCCAGCAGCCGGTCCGGACTAGCCGATCAGAATGAGCAGTTCTTC
-	TRBV19	TRBJ2-1	-	CASSIGLVNEQFF	TGTGCCAGTAGTATAGGGCTAGTGAATGAGCAGTTCTTC
many	TRBV5-1	TRBJ2-5	-	CASSLGRIQETQYF	TGCGCCAGCAGCTTGGGCAGGATCCAAGAGACCCAGTACTTC
many	TRBV5-1	TRBJ2-1	-	CASSLYEEQFF	TGCGCCAGCAGCTTGTACGAAGAGCAGTTCTTC
many	TRBV5-1	TRBJ2-5	-	CASSLAGVQETQYF	TGCGCCAGCAGCTTGGCGGGAGTACAAGAGACCCAGTACTTC
few	TRBV6-5	TRBJ2-5	TRBD1	CASSYDRGRKETQYF	TGTGCCAGCAGTTACGACAGGGGGCGCAAGGAGACCCAGTACTTC
many	TRBV29-1	TRBJ2-5	-	CSAGAGLQETQYF	TGCAGCGCCGGGGCAGGGCTACAAGAGACCCAGTACTTC
many	TRBV7-2	TRBJ2-3	TRBD1	CASSLDRGADTQYF	TGTGCCAGCAGCTTGGACAGGGGCGCAGATACGCAGTATTTT
few	TRBV24-1	TRBJ2-2	-	CATSRGYTGELFF	TGTGCCACCAGCCGGGGCTACACCGGGGAGCTGTTTTTT
many	TRBV3-1	TRBJ2-1	TRBD2	CASSQDLGLAGGPRQFF	TGTGCCAGCAGCCAAGATCTCGGACTAGCGGGAGGGCCTCGGCAGTTCTTC
many	TRBV6-5	TRBJ1-2	TRBD1	CASSYSKGQKVYGYTF	TGTGCCAGCAGTTACTCAAAGGGACAGAAAGTCTATGGCTACACCTTC
many	TRBV5-1	TRBJ2-1	TRBD2	CASSPQRMGDYLNNEQFF	TGCGCCAGCAGCCCACAGCGTATGGGGGACTACCTTAACAATGAGCAGTTCTTC
-	TRBV19	TRBJ2-2	-	CASSDAAAKSSGELFF	TGTGCCAGTAGTGACGCTGCGGCTAAGAGTTCCGGGGAGCTGTTTTTT
many	TRBV12-3/TRBV12-4	TRBJ1-4	-	CASRRGSEKLFF	TGTGCCAGCAGGCGAGGAAGTGAAAAACTGTTTTTT
few	TRBV15	TRBJ2-2	TRBD1	CATRQTGVILNTGELFF	TGTGCCACCAGACAGACAGGGGTGATTTTGAACACCGGGGAGCTGTTTTTT
few	TRBV29-1	TRBJ1-2	TRBD1	CSVDAGGKSNYGYTF	TGCAGCGTTGACGCAGGGGGTAAATCTAACTATGGCTACACCTTC
many	TRBV29-1	TRBJ2-3	-	CSVVGKGPADTQYF	TGCAGCGTTGTGGGGAAAGGGCCAGCAGATACGCAGTATTTT
many	TRBV28	TRBJ2-1	-	CASSFGRSNEQFF	TGTGCCAGCAGTTTTGGACGTTCCAATGAGCAGTTCTTC
few	TRBV2	TRBJ1-5	-	CASKITPSRQAQHF	TGTGCCAGCAAGATCACACCTTCGAGGCAAGCCCAGCATTTT
few	TRBV10-3	TRBJ2-5	TRBD2	CATRLAGKTQYF	TGTGCCACTCGACTAGCGGGAAAGACCCAGTACTTC
many	TRBV10-3	TRBJ2-3	TRBD2	CAISPSGIGVTDTQYF	TGTGCCATCAGTCCTAGCGGGATCGGCGTCACAGATACGCAGTATTTT
many	TRBV20-1	TRBJ1-2	-	CSAKATGMPLYGYTF	TGCAGTGCTAAAGCTACAGGGATGCCCCTGTATGGCTACACCTTC
few	TRBV12-3/TRBV12-4	TRBJ2-3	-	CASSLSRGHGTQYF	TGTGCCAGCAGTTTATCTCGGGGGCACGGTACGCAGTATTTT
many	TRBV4-2	TRBJ2-1	-	CASSQEGRSAEQFF	TGTGCCAGCAGCCAAGAAGGAAGGTCGGCTGAGCAGTTCTTC
many	TRBV20-1	TRBJ2-7	-	CSARAPRRSSYEQYF	TGCAGTGCTAGAGCGCCAAGAAGGAGCTCCTACGAGCAGTACTTC
-	TRBV20-1	TRBJ2-3	-	CSAREAGSTDTQYF	TGCAGTGCTAGGGAAGCGGGTAGCACAGATACGCAGTATTTT
-	TRBV20-1	TRBJ2-5	TRBD1	CSARIFPGQQIQETQYF	TGCAGTGCTAGAATATTCCCGGGACAGCAGATCCAAGAGACCCAGTACTTC
-	TRBV20-1	TRBJ1-2	-	CSAPQGLGYGYTF	TGCAGTGCGCCGCAGGGGTTGGGCTATGGCTACACCTTC